The 4 T cell receptor beta chains below were found in one sample sequenced in a study of beta chain features in type 1 diabetes. cDNA synthesis used the whole RNA isolate, giving expressed TCRB sequences. Repertoires were generated with immunoSEQ multiplex PCR, while TCRdb's copy carries only in-frame clones and drops some. This sample has about 130,000 clones, with about 8.7% found just once. Material for sequencing was central memory CD4+ T cells from blood. These receptors originate from a man younger than 35 in good health.

This clone was seen more than once but under ten times. The chain has TRBV5-4 and TRBJ2-7, with a weak D call TRBD2 (6 bases). The CDR3 has 16 amino acids. Between the trimmed V and J ends, which lost 4 bases and 0 bases, there was a span of 17 bases. The germline V gene encodes CDR1 SGHNT and CDR2 YYREEE (reference sequence). CDR3: CASSQDPGGDSYEQYF. In DNA, the CDR3 is TGTGCCAGCAGCCAAGATCCGGGCGGGGACTCCTACGAGCAGTACTTC.

The chain recombines TRBV18 with TRBJ2-5, with D perhaps matching TRBD2 (7 bases). This CDR3 spans 14 amino acids. From germline, CDR1 is KGHSH and CDR2 LQKENI. The ends were cut back, 2 bases at V and 1 base at J, with 8 bases in the middle. The CDR3 loop reads CASSPAGAQETQYF. CDR3 in DNA: TGTGCCAGCTCACCAGCGGGGGCCCAAGAGACCCAGTACTTC.

The chain employs TRBV19 and TRBJ1-6; 7 bases agree with TRBD1. Germline CDR1 and CDR2: LNHDA and SQIVND (reference sequence). This CDR3 comprises 14 residues. V was pared by 7 bases and J by 5 bases, with 5 bases of the junction left unmatched. CDR3 amino acids: CASTLRGDNSPLHF. Here the CDR3 DNA reads TGTGCCAGTACACTCAGGGGGGATAATTCACCCCTCCACTTT.

This rearrangement joins TRBV6-5 to TRBJ2-3; unclear D gene. Trimming took 0 bases from V and 3 from J, leaving 10 bases between them. The CDR3 length is 15 residues. Germline CDR1 and CDR2: MNHEY and SVGAGI. CDR3 coding DNA: TGTGCCAGCAGTTACTCGATGGTAGTTACAGATACGCAGTATTTT. Translating it yields CASSYSMVVTDTQYF.